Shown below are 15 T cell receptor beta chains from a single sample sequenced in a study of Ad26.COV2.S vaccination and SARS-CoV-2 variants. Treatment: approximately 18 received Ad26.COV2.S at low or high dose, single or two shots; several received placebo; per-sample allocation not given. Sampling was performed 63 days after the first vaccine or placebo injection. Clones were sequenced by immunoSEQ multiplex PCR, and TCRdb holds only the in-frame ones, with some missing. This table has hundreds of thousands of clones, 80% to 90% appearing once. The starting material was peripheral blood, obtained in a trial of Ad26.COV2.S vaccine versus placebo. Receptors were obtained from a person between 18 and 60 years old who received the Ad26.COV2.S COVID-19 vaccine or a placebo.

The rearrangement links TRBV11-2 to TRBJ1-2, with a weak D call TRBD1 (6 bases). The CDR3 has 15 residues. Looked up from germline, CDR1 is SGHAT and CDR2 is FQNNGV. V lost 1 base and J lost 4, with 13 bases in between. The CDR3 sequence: CASSLVGGGGYGYTF. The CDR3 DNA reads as TGTGCCAGCAGCTTAGTCGGCGGGGGCGGCTATGGCTACACCTTC.

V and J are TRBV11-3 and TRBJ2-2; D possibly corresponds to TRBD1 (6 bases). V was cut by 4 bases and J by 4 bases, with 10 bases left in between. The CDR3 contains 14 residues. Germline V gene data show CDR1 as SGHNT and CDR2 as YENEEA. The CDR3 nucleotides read TGTGCCAGCAGCTCGCAGGGGAGCACCGGGGAGCTGTTTTTT. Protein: CASSSQGSTGELFF.

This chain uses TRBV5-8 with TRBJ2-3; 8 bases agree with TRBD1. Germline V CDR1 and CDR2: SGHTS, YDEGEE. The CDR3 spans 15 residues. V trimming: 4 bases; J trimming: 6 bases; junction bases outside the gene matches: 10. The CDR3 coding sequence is TGTGCCAGCAGCCTCAGGACAGGGAGGATGGATACGCAGTATTTT. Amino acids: CASSLRTGRMDTQYF.

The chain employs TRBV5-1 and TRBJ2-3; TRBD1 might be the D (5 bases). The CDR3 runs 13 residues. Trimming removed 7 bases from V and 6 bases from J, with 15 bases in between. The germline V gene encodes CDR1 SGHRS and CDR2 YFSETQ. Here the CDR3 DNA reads TGCGCCAGCGGAAATCAGGGATCTGATACGCAGTATTTT. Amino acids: CASGNQGSDTQYF.

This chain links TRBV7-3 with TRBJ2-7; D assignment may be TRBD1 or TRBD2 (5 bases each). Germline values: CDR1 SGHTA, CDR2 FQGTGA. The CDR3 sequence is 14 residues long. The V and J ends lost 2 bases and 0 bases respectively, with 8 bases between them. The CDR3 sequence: CASSLRDDSYEQYF. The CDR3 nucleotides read TGTGCCAGCAGCTTACGGGACGACTCCTACGAGCAGTACTTC.

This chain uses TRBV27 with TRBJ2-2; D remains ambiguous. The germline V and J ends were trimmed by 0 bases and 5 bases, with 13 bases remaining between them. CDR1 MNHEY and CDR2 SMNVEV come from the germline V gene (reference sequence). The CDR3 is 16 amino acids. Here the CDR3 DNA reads TGTGCCAGCAGTTTATCGGCCTGGCGGCAGACCGGGGAGCTGTTTTTT. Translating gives CASSLSAWRQTGELFF.

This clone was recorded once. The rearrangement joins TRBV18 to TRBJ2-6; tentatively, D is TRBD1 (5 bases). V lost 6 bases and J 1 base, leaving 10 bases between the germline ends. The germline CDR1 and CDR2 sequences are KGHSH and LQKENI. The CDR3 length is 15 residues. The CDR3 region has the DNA TGTGCCAGCTCCCATGGGGCTTCTGGGGCCAACGTCCTGACTTTC. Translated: CASSHGASGANVLTF.

The CDR3 DNA reads as TGTGCCACCAGCAGAGGAACGGGGGAGACCGCAGATACGCAGTATTTT. Translated: CATSRGTGETADTQYF. This sequence joins TRBV15 and TRBJ2-3, with D possibly TRBD2 on 6 matching bases. Germline CDR1 reads LNHNV; CDR2 reads YYDKDF (reference sequence). Trimming left V 1 base short and J 4 bases short, with 15 bases between. There are 16 residues in the CDR3.

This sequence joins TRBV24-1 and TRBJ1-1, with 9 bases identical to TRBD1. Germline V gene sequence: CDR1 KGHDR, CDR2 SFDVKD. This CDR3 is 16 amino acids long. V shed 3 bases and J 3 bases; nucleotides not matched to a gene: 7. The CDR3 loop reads CATSDNRGRGDTEAFF. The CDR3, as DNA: TGTGCCACCAGTGATAACAGGGGGCGGGGGGACACTGAAGCTTTCTTT.

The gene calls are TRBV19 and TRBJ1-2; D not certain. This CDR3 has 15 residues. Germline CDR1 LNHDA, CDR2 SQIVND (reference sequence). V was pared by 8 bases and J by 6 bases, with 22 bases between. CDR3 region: CASAFGLTGPNGYTF. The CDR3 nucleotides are TGTGCCAGTGCCTTTGGGTTGACGGGCCCTAATGGCTACACCTTC.

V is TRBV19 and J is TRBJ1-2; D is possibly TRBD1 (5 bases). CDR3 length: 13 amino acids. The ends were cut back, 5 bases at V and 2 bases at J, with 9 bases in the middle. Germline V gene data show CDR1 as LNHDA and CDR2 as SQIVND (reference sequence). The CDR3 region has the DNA TGTGCCAGTAGTGTAAGGGGCAACTATGGCTACACCTTC. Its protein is CASSVRGNYGYTF.

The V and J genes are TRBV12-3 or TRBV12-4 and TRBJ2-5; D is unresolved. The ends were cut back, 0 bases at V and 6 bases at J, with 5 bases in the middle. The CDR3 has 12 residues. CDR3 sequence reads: CASSLARKTQYF. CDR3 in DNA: TGTGCCAGCAGTTTAGCGCGAAAGACCCAGTACTTC.

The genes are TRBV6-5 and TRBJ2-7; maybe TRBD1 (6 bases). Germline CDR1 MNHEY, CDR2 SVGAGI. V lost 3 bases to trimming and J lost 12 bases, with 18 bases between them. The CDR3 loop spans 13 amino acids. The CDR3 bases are TGTGCCAGCAGTTATTCCTACAGGGTTGCGTGGTACTTC. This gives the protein CASSYSYRVAWYF.

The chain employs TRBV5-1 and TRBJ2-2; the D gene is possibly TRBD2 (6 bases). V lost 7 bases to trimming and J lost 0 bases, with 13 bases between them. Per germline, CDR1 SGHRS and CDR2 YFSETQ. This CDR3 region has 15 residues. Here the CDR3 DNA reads TGCGCCAGCCTGGGGGGTAGAGCGAACACCGGGGAGCTGTTTTTT. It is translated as CASLGGRANTGELFF.

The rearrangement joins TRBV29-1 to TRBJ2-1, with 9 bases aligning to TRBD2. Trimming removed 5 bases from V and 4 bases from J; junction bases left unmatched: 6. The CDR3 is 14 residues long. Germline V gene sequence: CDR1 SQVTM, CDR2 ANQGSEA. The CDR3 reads CSVIGGRGYNEQFF. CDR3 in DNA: TGCAGCGTTATTGGCGGGAGGGGATACAATGAGCAGTTCTTC.